Listed below are T cell receptor beta chains from one sample, sequenced in a study of blood T cell repertoires in COVID-19. The assay was immunoSEQ multiplex PCR, and TCRdb's table has in-frame clones only and misses some. The sample contains roughly 140,000 clones, 86% of which appear only once. The sample was peripheral blood. The receptor set was obtained from a man aged 70 or older with acute or convalescent COVID-19. CDR3s include the opening cysteine and the closing phenylalanine or tryptophan. D genes are given only for firm matches. Some rows have no size entry. The others give once, few or many, or a class for an expanded clone.

length: 13; V: TRBV30; D: TRBD1; J: TRBJ2-5; size: once; DNA: TGTGCCTGGAGTGTAGACAGGGGAGAGACCCAGTACTTC; CDR3: CAWSVDRGETQYF
length: 15; V: TRBV27; D: TRBD1; J: TRBJ2-7; size: once; DNA: TGTGCCAGCACCCCAAGACAGGGGGTACTTGGGGAGCAGTACTTC; CDR3: CASTPRQGVLGEQYF
length: 14; V: TRBV2; D: TRBD1; J: TRBJ2-3; size: few; DNA: TGTGCCAGCAGGGACAGGGGGAGCACAGATACGCAGTATTTT; CDR3: CASRDRGSTDTQYF
length: 15; V: TRBV6-6; D: TRBD1; J: TRBJ2-1; size: NA; DNA: TGTGCCAGCACTATCGACAGGGGTCCCTACAATGAGCAGTTCTTC; CDR3: CASTIDRGPYNEQFF
length: 15; V: TRBV6-5; D: TRBD1; J: TRBJ2-7; size: NA; DNA: TGTGCCAGCAGTCCACTGACAGGGGCCTCCTACGAGCAGTACTTC; CDR3: CASSPLTGASYEQYF
length: 15; V: TRBV6-5; D: TRBD2; J: TRBJ2-1; size: NA; DNA: TGTGCCAGCAGTTACGTGTCTAGCGGAGACAATGAGCAGTTCTTC; CDR3: CASSYVSSGDNEQFF
length: 15; V: TRBV2; D: NA; J: TRBJ1-6; size: few; DNA: TGTGCCAGCAAAGCCAGGGGAACCTATAATTCACCCCTCCACTTT; CDR3: CASKARGTYNSPLHF
length: 14; V: TRBV18; D: NA; J: TRBJ2-5; size: NA; DNA: TGTGCCAGCTCACCGCGGGCGGAACAAGAGACCCAGTACTTC; CDR3: CASSPRAEQETQYF
length: 16; V: TRBV6-6; D: TRBD2; J: TRBJ2-1; size: once; DNA: TGTGCCAGCAGCGGGACTAGCGGGACGTATGTAGATGAGCAGTTCTTC; CDR3: CASSGTSGTYVDEQFF
length: 19; V: TRBV28; D: TRBD2; J: TRBJ2-1; size: NA; DNA: TGTGCCAGCGGGGGCTCGGGACTAGCGGGACAAAGCTCCTACAATGAGCAGTTCTTC; CDR3: CASGGSGLAGQSSYNEQFF
length: 15; V: TRBV15; D: TRBD1; J: TRBJ2-7; size: NA; DNA: TGTGCCACCAGCCGGCAGGGGGCAGGCTCCTACGAGCAGTACTTC; CDR3: CATSRQGAGSYEQYF
length: 15; V: TRBV27; D: TRBD1; J: TRBJ1-1; size: NA; DNA: TGTGCCAGCAGTTTAAGCTTCACAGGGGGAACTGAAGCTTTCTTT; CDR3: CASSLSFTGGTEAFF
length: 15; V: TRBV6-2/TRBV6-3; D: NA; J: TRBJ1-1; size: few; DNA: TGTGCCAGCAGTTTGTTGGGGGCGAGGGACACTGAAGCTTTCTTT; CDR3: CASSLLGARDTEAFF
length: 14; V: TRBV6-4; D: NA; J: TRBJ2-2; size: NA; DNA: TGTGCCAGCAGCCCCGGGACATTCACCGGGGAGCTGTTTTTT; CDR3: CASSPGTFTGELFF
length: 13; V: TRBV7-6; D: NA; J: TRBJ1-6; size: NA; DNA: TGTGCCAGCAGCTTAGGTACGGATTCACCCCTCCACTTT; CDR3: CASSLGTDSPLHF
length: 16; V: TRBV6-1; D: NA; J: TRBJ2-2; size: NA; DNA: TGTGCCAGCAGTGCACCCCGGACAGACGGCCCCGGGGAGCTGTTTTTT; CDR3: CASSAPRTDGPGELFF
length: 16; V: TRBV24-1; D: TRBD1; J: TRBJ1-5; size: NA; DNA: TGTGCCACCAGTGATTCGGGCAGGGGGCTAGATCAGCCCCAGCATTTT; CDR3: CATSDSGRGLDQPQHF
length: 15; V: TRBV5-1; D: TRBD1; J: TRBJ2-7; size: NA; DNA: TGCGCCAGCAGCTTGGAGAGACAGGGGGCGCAGGAGCAGTACTTC; CDR3: CASSLERQGAQEQYF
length: 14; V: TRBV19; D: TRBD1; J: TRBJ1-5; size: NA; DNA: TGTGCCAGTAGTCTAGACAGGGGAGGGCAGCCCCAGCATTTT; CDR3: CASSLDRGGQPQHF
length: 16; V: TRBV7-9; D: TRBD1; J: TRBJ1-2; size: few; DNA: TGTGCCAGCAGTTATGGGACAGGGGAATCTAACTATGGCTACACCTTC; CDR3: CASSYGTGESNYGYTF
length: 15; V: TRBV9; D: TRBD2; J: TRBJ2-1; size: NA; DNA: TGTGCCAGCAGCGCCGGACTAGCGGGAGTCGGTGAGCAGTTCTTC; CDR3: CASSAGLAGVGEQFF
length: 13; V: TRBV19; D: NA; J: TRBJ2-7; size: NA; DNA: TGTGCCAGTAGTCAGCGGGCCCCCTACGAGCAGTACTTC; CDR3: CASSQRAPYEQYF
length: 13; V: TRBV6-2/TRBV6-3; D: NA; J: TRBJ2-3; size: NA; DNA: TGTGCCAGCAGCCCCCTCAGCACAGATACGCAGTATTTT; CDR3: CASSPLSTDTQYF